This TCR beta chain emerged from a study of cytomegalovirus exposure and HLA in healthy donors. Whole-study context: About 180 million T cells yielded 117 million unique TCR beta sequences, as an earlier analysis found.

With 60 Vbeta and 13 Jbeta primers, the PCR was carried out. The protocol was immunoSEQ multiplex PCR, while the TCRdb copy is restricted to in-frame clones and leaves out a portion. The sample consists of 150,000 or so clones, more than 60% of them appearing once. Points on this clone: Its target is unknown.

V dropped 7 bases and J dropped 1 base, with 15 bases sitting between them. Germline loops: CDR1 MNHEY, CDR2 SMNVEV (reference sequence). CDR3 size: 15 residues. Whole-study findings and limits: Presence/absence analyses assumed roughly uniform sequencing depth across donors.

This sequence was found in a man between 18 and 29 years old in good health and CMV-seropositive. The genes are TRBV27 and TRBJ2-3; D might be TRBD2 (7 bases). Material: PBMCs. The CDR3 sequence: CASMGGGYGTDTQYF. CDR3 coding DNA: TGTGCCAGCATGGGGGGGGGCTATGGCACAGATACGCAGTATTTT.